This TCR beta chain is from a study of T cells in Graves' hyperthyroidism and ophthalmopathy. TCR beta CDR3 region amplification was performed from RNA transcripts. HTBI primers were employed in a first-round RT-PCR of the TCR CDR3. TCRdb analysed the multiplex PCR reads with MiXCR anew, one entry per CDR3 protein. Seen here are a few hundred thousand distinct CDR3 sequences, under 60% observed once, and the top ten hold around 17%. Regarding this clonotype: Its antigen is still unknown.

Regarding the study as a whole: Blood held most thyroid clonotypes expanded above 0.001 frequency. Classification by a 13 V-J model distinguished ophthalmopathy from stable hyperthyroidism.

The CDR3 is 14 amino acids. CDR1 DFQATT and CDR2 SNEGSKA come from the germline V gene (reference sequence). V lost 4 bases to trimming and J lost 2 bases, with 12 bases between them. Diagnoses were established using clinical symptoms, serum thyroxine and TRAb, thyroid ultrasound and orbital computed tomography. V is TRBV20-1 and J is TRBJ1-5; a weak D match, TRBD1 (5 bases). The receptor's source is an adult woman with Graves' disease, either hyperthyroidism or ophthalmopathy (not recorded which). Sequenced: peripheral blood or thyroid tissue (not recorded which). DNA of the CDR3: TGCAGTGCTATCAGGGTCTCGGGCAATCAGCCCCAGCATTTT. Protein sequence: CSAIRVSGNQPQHF.